These T cell receptor beta chains were read from a single sample in a study of CD8 T cells in Susac syndrome. TCRdb redid the calling of the immunoSEQ multiplex PCR reads with MiXCR, one entry per CDR3 protein. Among some 300,000 distinct CDR3 sequences listed, around nine tenths were seen once. Sequenced sample: CD8+ T cells from PBMCs. These receptor sequences come from a human donor with multiple sclerosis. Each CDR3 is given without its conserved first and last residue. The order of the fields is J gene, V gene, CDR3 protein.

j_call: TRBJ1-5; v_call: TRBV9; cdr3_aa: ASSRADSNQPQH
j_call: TRBJ2-7; v_call: TRBV11-3; cdr3_aa: ASSPGILHEQY
j_call: TRBJ2-2; v_call: TRBV27; cdr3_aa: ASSLGAGRANTGELF
j_call: TRBJ2-7; v_call: TRBV3-1; cdr3_aa: ASSQRKAGGPYEQY
j_call: TRBJ2-7; v_call: TRBV27; cdr3_aa: ASATFTGYEQY
j_call: TRBJ1-2; v_call: TRBV30; cdr3_aa: AWSAGTGPSGYT
j_call: TRBJ2-5; v_call: TRBV9; cdr3_aa: ASSATGLLETQY
j_call: TRBJ2-1; v_call: TRBV7-2; cdr3_aa: ASSPWGVYNEQF
j_call: TRBJ2-1; v_call: TRBV6-4; cdr3_aa: ASSDYGTSLDEQF
j_call: TRBJ1-4; v_call: TRBV6-4; cdr3_aa: ASSDSGRSWEREEKLF
j_call: TRBJ1-1; v_call: TRBV6-2/TRBV6-3; cdr3_aa: ASSYAGTEAF
j_call: TRBJ2-7; v_call: TRBV29-1; cdr3_aa: SGRTGFEQY
j_call: TRBJ2-5; v_call: TRBV7-2; cdr3_aa: ASSLGSGGYQETQY
j_call: TRBJ2-7; v_call: TRBV12-3/TRBV12-4; cdr3_aa: ASSYGQGPYEQY
j_call: TRBJ1-5; v_call: TRBV7-9; cdr3_aa: ASSLDEGNQPQH
j_call: TRBJ2-1; v_call: TRBV6-6; cdr3_aa: ASSYVRTSGANEQF
j_call: TRBJ2-7; v_call: TRBV27; cdr3_aa: ASSPQGGGEQY
j_call: TRBJ2-2; v_call: TRBV29-1; cdr3_aa: SALAPNTGELF